This T cell receptor (beta chain) was sequenced in a study of blood T cell repertoires in COVID-19. This CDR3 contains 15 residues. The V end lost 6 bases, the J end lost 4 bases, and 18 bases lay between the germline ends. Germline loops: CDR1 SNHLY, CDR2 FYNNEI. The assay was immunoSEQ multiplex PCR, and TCRdb's table has in-frame clones only and misses some. The sample contains about 170,000 clones, about 86% of which appear only once. The rearrangement joins TRBV2 to TRBJ2-5, with TRBD1 as a possible D gene (5 bases). Material for sequencing was peripheral blood. The receptor was derived from a man younger than 35 with active or convalescent COVID-19. The CDR3, as DNA: TGTGCCAGCAGCGAAAGGGGCGTACCCCCAGAGACCCAGTACTTC. Translated, it gives CASSERGVPPETQYF.